The 21 T cell receptor beta chains reported below all come from one sample, sequenced in a study of CD8+ T cells in alopecia areata. RNA extraction and reverse transcription yielded cDNA as sequencing template. This table comes from immunoSEQ multiplex PCR, and its TCRdb copy is limited to in-frame clones, with some not included. The sample has around 180,000 clones, roughly 60% seen once. Treatment given: oral pan-JAK inhibitor, 5-10 mg twice daily. This material consisted of CD4+ T cells sorted from blood, taken at week 49, from a patient treated with tofacitinib. All receptors derive from a human donor with alopecia areata.

The V and J genes are TRBV4-1 and TRBJ1-1; D remains unclear. With 1 base removed from V and 0 bases from J, the gap between germline ends came to 9 bases. Per the germline V gene, CDR1 is MGHRA and CDR2 is YSYEKL. CDR3 length: 15 residues. The CDR3 loop reads CASSQGTQLNTEAFF. The DNA of the CDR3 is TGCGCCAGCAGCCAAGGTACACAGTTGAACACTGAAGCTTTCTTT.

The CDR3 DNA reads as TGTGCCAGCAGCCGCGGACTAGAGAGCTCCTACGAGCAGTACTTC. Translated, it gives CASSRGLESSYEQYF. The chain carries TRBV7-9 and TRBJ2-7; 7 nucleotides align to TRBD2. V gave up 5 bases and J gave up 0 bases; unmatched junction bases: 7. CDR1 is SEHNR, CDR2 FQNEAQ, per germline (reference sequence). The CDR3 spans 15 residues.

V usage is TRBV11-3 and J usage is TRBJ2-3; D is ambiguous. V lost 8 bases, J lost 3 bases, and 12 bases lay in between. Germline lookup yields CDR1 SGHNT and CDR2 YENEEA. This CDR3 comprises 13 residues. The chain's CDR3 is CASSEWVTDTQYF. The CDR3 nucleotides are TGTGCCAGCTCCGAATGGGTGACAGATACGCAGTATTTT. The whole variable domain, filled in from reference TRBV11-3 and TRBJ2-3, reads EAGVVQSPRYKIIEKKQPVAFWCNPISGHNTLYWYLQNLGQGPELLIRYENEEAVDDSQLPKDRFSAERLKGVDSTLKIQPAELGDSAVYLCASSEWVTDTQYFGPGTRLTVL.

This clone has more than one count but fewer than ten. CDR3 DNA: TGTGCCAGCAGCTCCACTGCAGCCTCCTACGAGCAGTACTTC. It specifies CASSSTAASYEQYF. V is TRBV7-6 and J is TRBJ2-7, with unresolved D. V was cut by 4 bases and J by 0 bases, with 10 bases left in between. This CDR3 has 14 residues. CDR1 and CDR2 (germline): SGHVS, FNYEAQ.

The CDR3 reads CAWRLAGNTGELFF. In DNA, the CDR3 is TGTGCCTGGAGACTAGCGGGGAACACCGGGGAGCTGTTTTTT. This rearrangement joins TRBV30 to TRBJ2-2; 9 nucleotides agree with TRBD2. The CDR3 covers 14 residues. V lost 3 bases to trimming and J lost 1 base; unmatched junction nucleotides: 0. Per the germline V gene, CDR1 is GTSNPN and CDR2 is SVGIG (reference sequence).

Ten or more counts support this clone. CDR3 coding DNA: TGTGCCAGCAGCTTAGGACAGACCACCTACGAGCAGTACTTC. It specifies CASSLGQTTYEQYF. V gene TRBV11-2 combines with J gene TRBJ2-7; the D gene is possibly TRBD1 (5 bases). The CDR3 has 14 amino acids. Germline CDR1 reads SGHAT; CDR2 reads FQNNGV. V shed 1 base and J shed 2 bases, with 9 bases lying between them.

This chain uses TRBV7-2 with TRBJ1-5; TRBD1 is a possible D gene (6 bases). Trimming took 5 bases from V and 6 from J, leaving 17 bases between them. Germline CDR1 is SGHTA and CDR2 is FQGNSA. The CDR3 runs to 15 residues. This chain's CDR3 is CASSTGQGNAQPQHF. For the CDR3, the DNA is TGTGCCAGCAGCACAGGGCAGGGTAACGCTCAGCCCCAGCATTTT.

The chain has TRBV11-2 and TRBJ2-3; no clear D gene. The CDR3 consists of 13 residues. Trimming removed 2 bases at V and 4 bases at J, with 7 bases between. The V gene's germline CDR1 is SGHAT and CDR2 FQNNGV. In DNA form, the CDR3 reads TGTGCCAGCAGCTTACTTCAGGCAGATACGCAGTATTTT. This sequence encodes CASSLLQADTQYF.

This chain joins TRBV27 and TRBJ2-3; D may match TRBD1 or TRBD2 (5 bases each). Germline V gene lookup returns CDR1 MNHEY and CDR2 SMNVEV (reference sequence). The CDR3 has 14 residues. Trimming cost V 5 bases and J 6 bases, with 15 bases left between them. The CDR3 protein is CASSPRPGPDTQYF. The DNA of the CDR3 is TGTGCCAGCAGTCCCCGCCCGGGGCCGGATACGCAGTATTTT.

This chain's CDR3 is CASSPPATGTGSTEAFF. In DNA, the CDR3 is TGTGCCAGCTCACCACCCGCCACTGGGACAGGGTCGACTGAAGCTTTCTTT. This sequence joins TRBV18 and TRBJ1-1; 9 bases align to TRBD1. The CDR3 contains 17 residues. V was clipped by 0 bases and J by 5 bases; unmatched bases: 10. Germline V lookup: CDR1 KGHSH, CDR2 LQKENI.

The chain is built from TRBV7-2 and TRBJ2-7; D gene ambiguous. Germline CDR1 and CDR2: SGHTA and FQGNSA. This CDR3 is 13 amino acids long. The V end lost 7 bases, the J end lost 0 bases, and 10 bases lay between the germline ends. The CDR3: CASTRTNSYEQYF. The DNA for the CDR3 is TGTGCCAGCACCCGGACCAACTCCTACGAGCAGTACTTC.

V is TRBV30 and J is TRBJ1-1; no reliable D call. V shed 3 bases and J shed 0 bases, with 8 bases lying between them. Germline V gives CDR1 GTSNPN, CDR2 SVGIG (reference sequence). The CDR3 runs 13 residues. This CDR3 reads CAWRPTLNTEAFF. CDR3 nucleotide sequence: TGTGCCTGGAGACCGACCTTGAACACTGAAGCTTTCTTT. Supplemented by reference TRBV30 and TRBJ1-1, the full variable domain reads SQTIHQWPATLVQPVGSPLSLECTVEGTSNPNLYWYRQAAGRGLQLLFYSVGIGQISSEVPQNLSASRPQDRQFILSSKKLLLSDSGFYLCAWRPTLNTEAFFGQGTRLTVV.

This clone was picked up a small number of times. The genes are TRBV11-2 and TRBJ2-1; 8 nucleotides match TRBD2. The CDR3 loop spans 15 amino acids. V gave up 0 bases and J gave up 9 bases; unmatched junction bases: 7. From germline, CDR1 is SGHAT and CDR2 FQNNGV. The CDR3 DNA reads as TGTGCCAGCAGCTTAGATCTTATGGCGGGGGGTGAGCAGTTCTTC. Its protein product is CASSLDLMAGGEQFF.

This clone has just a few counts. This chain uses TRBV5-5 with TRBJ1-1; D is ambiguous. The CDR3 contains 13 residues. Germline V gives CDR1 SGHKS, CDR2 YYEKEE (reference sequence). V lost 7 bases to trimming and J lost 6 bases, with 16 bases between them. CDR3 residues: CASGGTQAAEAFF. CDR3 nucleotide sequence: TGTGCCAGCGGCGGCACCCAGGCCGCTGAAGCTTTCTTT.

The V gene is TRBV4-3, the J gene TRBJ1-2; TRBD1 might be the D (5 bases). The CDR3 contains 13 residues. CDR1 is LGHNA and CDR2 is YSLEER in the germline V gene. Trimming shortened V by 2 bases and J by 4 bases, and 8 bases separated the two germline ends. CDR3 DNA: TGCGCCAGCAGCCAACGGGGGGTCTATGGCTACACCTTC. It encodes CASSQRGVYGYTF.

V usage is TRBV9 and J usage is TRBJ2-3, with 11 bases that match TRBD2. CDR3 length: 16 amino acids. V was pared by 2 bases and J by 5 bases, with 7 bases of the junction left unmatched. CDR1 is SGDLS and CDR2 is YYNGEE in the germline V gene. CDR3 coding DNA: TGTGCCAGCAGCGTCCCTAGCGGGGGGCCGGAAGATACGCAGTATTTT. The encoded protein is CASSVPSGGPEDTQYF.

The chain employs TRBV5-6 and TRBJ2-3; 9 nucleotides match TRBD2. The CDR3 consists of 16 residues. The germline V gene encodes CDR1 SGHDT and CDR2 YYEEEE. V lost 0 bases and J lost 1; bases outside the gene matches: 3. The CDR3 reads CASSLAPSGGTDTQYF. The DNA for the CDR3 is TGTGCCAGCAGCTTGGCGCCTAGCGGGGGCACAGATACGCAGTATTTT.

The chain has TRBV7-8 and TRBJ2-3, with 16 bases fitting TRBD2. The length of the CDR3 is 16 residues. Germline CDR1 is SGHVS and CDR2 is FQNEAQ. Losses at the gene ends were 6 bases for V and 8 bases for J; bases not matched to a gene: 8. CDR3 in amino acids: CASRGLAGGPLGTQYF. CDR3 in DNA: TGTGCCAGCAGGGGACTAGCGGGGGGGCCTTTAGGTACGCAGTATTTT.

In this sample, this clone turned up once. This chain connects TRBV4-3 to TRBJ1-5; a weak D match, TRBD1 (6 bases). The V and J ends lost 1 base and 4 bases respectively, with 11 bases between them. The V gene's germline CDR1 is LGHNA and CDR2 YSLEER. The CDR3 contains 15 residues. As DNA, the CDR3 is TGCGCCAGCAGCCAAGTCAGGGGAAGGAATCAGCCCCAGCATTTT. This codes for CASSQVRGRNQPQHF.

This clone showed up just once. J is TRBJ2-7 and V is TRBV18; no reliable D call. The CDR3 consists of 14 residues. With 2 bases removed from V and 1 base from J, the gap between germline ends came to 9 bases. The germline CDR1 and CDR2 sequences are KGHSH and LQKENI. Here the CDR3 DNA reads TGTGCCAGCTCACCATACGGGTTATCCTACGAGCAGTACTTC. Translating gives CASSPYGLSYEQYF.

This chain connects TRBV5-1 to TRBJ2-5, with D unresolved. The ends were cut back, 4 bases at V and 5 bases at J, with 12 bases in the middle. The CDR3 length is 13 residues. CDR1 SGHRS and CDR2 YFSETQ come from the germline V gene. The DNA for the CDR3 is TGCGCCAGCAGCGATACAGTCGCGGAGACCCAGTACTTC. Encoded protein: CASSDTVAETQYF.